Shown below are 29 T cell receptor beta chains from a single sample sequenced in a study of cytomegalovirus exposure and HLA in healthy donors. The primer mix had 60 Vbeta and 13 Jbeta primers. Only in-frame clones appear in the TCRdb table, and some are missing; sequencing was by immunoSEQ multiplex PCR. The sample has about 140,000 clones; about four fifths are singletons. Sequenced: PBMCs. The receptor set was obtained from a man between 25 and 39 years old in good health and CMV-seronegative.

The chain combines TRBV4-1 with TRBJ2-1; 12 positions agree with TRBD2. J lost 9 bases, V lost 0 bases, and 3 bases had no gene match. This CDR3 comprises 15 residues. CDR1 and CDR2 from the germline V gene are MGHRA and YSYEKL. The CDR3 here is CASSQDLAGGAEQFF. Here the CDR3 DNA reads TGCGCCAGCAGCCAAGATCTAGCGGGAGGGGCTGAGCAGTTCTTC.

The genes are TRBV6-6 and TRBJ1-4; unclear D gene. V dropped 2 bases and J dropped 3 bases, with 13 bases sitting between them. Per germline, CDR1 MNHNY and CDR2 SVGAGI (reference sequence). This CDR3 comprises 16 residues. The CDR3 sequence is CASSYVARVANEKLFF. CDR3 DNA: TGTGCCAGCAGTTACGTCGCTCGGGTGGCTAATGAAAAACTGTTTTTT.

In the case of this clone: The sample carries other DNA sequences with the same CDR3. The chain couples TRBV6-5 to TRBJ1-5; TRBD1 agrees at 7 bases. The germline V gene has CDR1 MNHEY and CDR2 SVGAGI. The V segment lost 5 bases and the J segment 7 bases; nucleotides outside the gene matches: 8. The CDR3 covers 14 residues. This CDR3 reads CASSLRQGNQPQHF. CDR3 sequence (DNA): TGTGCCAGCAGTCTACGACAGGGTAACCAGCCCCAGCATTTT.

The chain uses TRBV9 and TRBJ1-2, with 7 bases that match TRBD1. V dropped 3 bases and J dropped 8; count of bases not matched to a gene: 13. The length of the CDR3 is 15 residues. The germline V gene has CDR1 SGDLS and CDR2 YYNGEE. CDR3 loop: CASSEGVRGPGGYTF. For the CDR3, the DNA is TGTGCCAGCAGCGAGGGGGTGAGGGGGCCAGGGGGCTACACCTTC.

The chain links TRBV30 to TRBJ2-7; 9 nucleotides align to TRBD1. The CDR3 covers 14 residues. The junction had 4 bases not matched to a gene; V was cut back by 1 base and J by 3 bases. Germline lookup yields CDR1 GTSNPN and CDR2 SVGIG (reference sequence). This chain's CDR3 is CAWSETGGRYEQYF. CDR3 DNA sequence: TGTGCCTGGAGTGAAACAGGGGGCCGCTACGAGCAGTACTTC. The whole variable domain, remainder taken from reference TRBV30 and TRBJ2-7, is SQTIHQWPATLVQPVGSPLSLECTVEGTSNPNLYWYRQAAGRGLQLLFYSVGIGQISSEVPQNLSASRPQDRQFILSSKKLLLSDSGFYLCAWSETGGRYEQYFGPGTRLTVT.

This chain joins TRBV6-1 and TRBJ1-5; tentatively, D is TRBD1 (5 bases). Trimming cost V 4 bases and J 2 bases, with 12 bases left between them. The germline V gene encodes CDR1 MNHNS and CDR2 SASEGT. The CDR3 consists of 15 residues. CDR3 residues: CASSAGHSGNQPQHF. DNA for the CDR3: TGTGCCAGCAGTGCTGGACACTCCGGCAATCAGCCCCAGCATTTT.

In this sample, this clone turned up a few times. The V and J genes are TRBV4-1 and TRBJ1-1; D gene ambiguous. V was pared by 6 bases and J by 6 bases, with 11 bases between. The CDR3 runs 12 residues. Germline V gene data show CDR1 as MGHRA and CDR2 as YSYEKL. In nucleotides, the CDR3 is TGCGCCAGCAGTCGGGGAGCGGCTGAAGCTTTCTTT. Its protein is CASSRGAAEAFF.

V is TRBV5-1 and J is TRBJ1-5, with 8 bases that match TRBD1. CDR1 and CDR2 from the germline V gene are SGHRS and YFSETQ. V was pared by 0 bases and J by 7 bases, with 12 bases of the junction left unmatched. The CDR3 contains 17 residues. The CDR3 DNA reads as TGCGCCAGCAGCTTGGGGGGGGTGTCAGGGGGCGACCAGCCCCAGCATTTT. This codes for CASSLGGVSGGDQPQHF.

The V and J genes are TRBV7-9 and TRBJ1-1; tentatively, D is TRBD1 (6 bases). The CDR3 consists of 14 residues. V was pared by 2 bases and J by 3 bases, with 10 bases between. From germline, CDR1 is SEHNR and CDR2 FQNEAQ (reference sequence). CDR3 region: CASSLRQADTEAFF. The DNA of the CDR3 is TGTGCCAGCAGCTTAAGACAGGCCGACACTGAAGCTTTCTTT.

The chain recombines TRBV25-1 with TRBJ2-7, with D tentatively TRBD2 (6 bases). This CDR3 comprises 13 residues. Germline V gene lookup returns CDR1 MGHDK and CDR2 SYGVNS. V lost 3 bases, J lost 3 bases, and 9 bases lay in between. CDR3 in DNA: TGTGCCAGCAGTGATGCGGGGAACTACGAGCAGTACTTC. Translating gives CASSDAGNYEQYF.

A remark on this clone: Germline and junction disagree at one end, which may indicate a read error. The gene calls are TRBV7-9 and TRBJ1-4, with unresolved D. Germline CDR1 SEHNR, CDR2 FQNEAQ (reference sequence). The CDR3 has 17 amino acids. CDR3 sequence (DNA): TGTTCCAGCAGCTTAGATCGGGGTACGGCTTTTGGAGAAAAACTGTTTTTT. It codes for CSSSLDRGTAFGEKLFF. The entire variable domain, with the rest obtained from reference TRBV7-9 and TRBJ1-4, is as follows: DTGVSQNPRHKITKRGQNVTFRCDPISEHNRLYWYRQTLGQGPEFLTYFQNEAQLEKSRLLSDRFSAERPKGSFSTLEIQRTEQGDSAMYLCSSSLDRGTAFGEKLFFGSGTQLSVL.

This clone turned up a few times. CDR3 loop: CASRLIGGDYTEAFF. The CDR3 bases are TGTGCCAGCAGGCTCATAGGGGGGGACTACACTGAAGCTTTCTTT. V gene TRBV28 combines with J gene TRBJ1-1; tentative D call: TRBD1 (6 bases). The V end lost 6 bases, the J end lost 3 bases, and 17 bases lay between the germline ends. The germline V gene encodes CDR1 MDHEN and CDR2 SYDVKM. The CDR3 is 15 residues long.

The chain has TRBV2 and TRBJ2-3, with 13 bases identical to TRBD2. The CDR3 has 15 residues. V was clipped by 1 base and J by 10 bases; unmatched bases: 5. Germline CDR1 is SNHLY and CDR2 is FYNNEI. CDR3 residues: CASSEVLAGGLPQYF. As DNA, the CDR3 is TGTGCCAGCAGTGAAGTACTAGCGGGGGGGCTCCCGCAGTATTTT. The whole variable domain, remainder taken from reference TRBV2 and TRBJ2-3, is EPEVTQTPSHQVTQMGQEVILRCVPISNHLYFYWYRQILGQKVEFLVSFYNNEISEKSEIFDDQFSVERPDGSNFTLKIRSTKLEDSAMYFCASSEVLAGGLPQYFGPGTRLTVL.

For the CDR3, the DNA is TGTGCTAGTGCCTTTGGGACAGGGGGCTCGGGTAATCAGCCCCAGCATTTT. This gives the protein CASAFGTGGSGNQPQHF. This chain links TRBV12-5 with TRBJ1-5; 12 bases agree with TRBD1. Germline V gives CDR1 LGHNT, CDR2 FRNRAP. J gave up 4 bases and V 7 bases, and 11 bases lay outside the gene matches. CDR3 length: 17 amino acids.

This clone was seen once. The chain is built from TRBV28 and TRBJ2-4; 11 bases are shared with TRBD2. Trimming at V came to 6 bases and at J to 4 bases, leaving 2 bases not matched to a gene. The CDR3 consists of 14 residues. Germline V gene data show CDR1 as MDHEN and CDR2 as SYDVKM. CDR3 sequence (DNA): TGTGCCAGCAGCGGGACTAGCGGAAAAAACATTCAGTACTTC. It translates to CASSGTSGKNIQYF.

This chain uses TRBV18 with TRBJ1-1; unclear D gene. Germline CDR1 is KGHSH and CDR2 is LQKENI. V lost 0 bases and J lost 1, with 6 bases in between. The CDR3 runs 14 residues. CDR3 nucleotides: TGTGCCAGCTCACCACCAGGCGGGAACACTGAAGCTTTCTTT. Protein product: CASSPPGGNTEAFF. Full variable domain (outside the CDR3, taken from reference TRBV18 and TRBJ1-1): NAGVMQNPRHLVRRRGQEARLRCSPMKGHSHVYWYRQLPEEGLKFMVYLQKENIIDESGMPKERFSAEFPKEGPSILRIQQVVRGDSAAYFCASSPPGGNTEAFFGQGTRLTVV.

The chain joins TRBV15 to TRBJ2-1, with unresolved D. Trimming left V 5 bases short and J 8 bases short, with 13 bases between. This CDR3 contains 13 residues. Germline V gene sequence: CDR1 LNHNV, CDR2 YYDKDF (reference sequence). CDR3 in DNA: TGTGCCACCAGCGGAGTATATCCCGATGAGCAGTTCTTC. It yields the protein CATSGVYPDEQFF. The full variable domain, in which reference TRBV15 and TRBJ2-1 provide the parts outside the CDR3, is DAMVIQNPRYQVTQFGKPVTLSCSQTLNHNVMYWYQQKSSQAPKLLFHYYDKDFNNEADTPDNFQSRRPNTSFCFLDIRSPGLGDTAMYLCATSGVYPDEQFFGPGTRLTVL.

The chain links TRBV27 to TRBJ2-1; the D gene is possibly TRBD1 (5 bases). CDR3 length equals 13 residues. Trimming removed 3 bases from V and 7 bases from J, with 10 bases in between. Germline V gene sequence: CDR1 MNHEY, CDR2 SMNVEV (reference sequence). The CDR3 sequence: CASSFQGGNEQFF. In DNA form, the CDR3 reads TGTGCCAGCAGTTTCCAGGGTGGGAATGAGCAGTTCTTC.

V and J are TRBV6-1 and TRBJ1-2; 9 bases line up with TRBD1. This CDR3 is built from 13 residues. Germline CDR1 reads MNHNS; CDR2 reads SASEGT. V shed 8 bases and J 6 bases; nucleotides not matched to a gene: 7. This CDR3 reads CASEEGQGNGYTF. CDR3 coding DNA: TGTGCCAGCGAGGAGGGACAGGGAAATGGCTACACCTTC.

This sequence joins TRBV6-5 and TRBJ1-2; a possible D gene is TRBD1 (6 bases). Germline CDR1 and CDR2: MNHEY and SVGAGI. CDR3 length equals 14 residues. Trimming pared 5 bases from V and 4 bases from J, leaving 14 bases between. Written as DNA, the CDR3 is TGTGCCAGCAGTCTTCTCAGGGGAGCCTATGGCTACACCTTC. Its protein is CASSLLRGAYGYTF.

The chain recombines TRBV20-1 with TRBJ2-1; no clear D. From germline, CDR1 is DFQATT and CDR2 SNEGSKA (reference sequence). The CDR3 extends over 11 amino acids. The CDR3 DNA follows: TGCAGCCGTGCGCTAGTCAATGAGCAGTTCTTC. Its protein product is CSRALVNEQFF.

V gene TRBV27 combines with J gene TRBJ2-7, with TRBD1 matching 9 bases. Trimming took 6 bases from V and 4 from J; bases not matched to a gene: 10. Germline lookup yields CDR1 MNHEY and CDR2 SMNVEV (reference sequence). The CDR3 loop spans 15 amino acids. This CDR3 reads CASSRGTGQRYEQYF. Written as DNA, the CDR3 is TGTGCCAGCAGCCGCGGGACAGGGCAGAGGTACGAGCAGTACTTC.

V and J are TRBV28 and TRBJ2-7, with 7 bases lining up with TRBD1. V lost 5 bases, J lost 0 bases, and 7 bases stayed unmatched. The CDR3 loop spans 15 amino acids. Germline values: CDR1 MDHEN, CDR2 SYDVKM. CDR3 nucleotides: TGTGCCAGCAGTCTCCCAAGGACAGGCTCCTACGAGCAGTACTTC. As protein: CASSLPRTGSYEQYF.

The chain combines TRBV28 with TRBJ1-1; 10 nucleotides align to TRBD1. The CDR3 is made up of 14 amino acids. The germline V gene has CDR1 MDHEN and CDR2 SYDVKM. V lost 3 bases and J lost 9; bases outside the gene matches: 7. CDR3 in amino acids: CASSLPDRGRQAFF. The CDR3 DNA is TGTGCCAGCAGTTTGCCTGACAGGGGGCGCCAAGCTTTCTTT.

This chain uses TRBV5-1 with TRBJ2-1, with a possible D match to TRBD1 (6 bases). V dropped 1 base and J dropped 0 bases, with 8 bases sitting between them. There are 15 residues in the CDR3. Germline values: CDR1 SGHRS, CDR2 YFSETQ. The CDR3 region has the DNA TGCGCCAGCAGCTTGACAGGGAGCTCCTACAATGAGCAGTTCTTC. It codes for CASSLTGSSYNEQFF.

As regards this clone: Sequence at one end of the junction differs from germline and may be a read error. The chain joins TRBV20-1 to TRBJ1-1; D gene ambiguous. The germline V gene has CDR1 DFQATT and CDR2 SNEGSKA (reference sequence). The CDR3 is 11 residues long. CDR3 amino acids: CSARDQAVRRF. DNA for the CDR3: TGCAGTGCTAGAGATCAAGCGGTGAGACGCTTT.

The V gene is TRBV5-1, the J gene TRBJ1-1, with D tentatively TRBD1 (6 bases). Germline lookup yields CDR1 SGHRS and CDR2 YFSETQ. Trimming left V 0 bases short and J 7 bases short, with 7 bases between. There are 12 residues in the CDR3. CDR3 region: CASSLDRDEAFF. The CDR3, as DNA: TGCGCCAGCAGCTTGGACAGGGATGAAGCTTTCTTT.

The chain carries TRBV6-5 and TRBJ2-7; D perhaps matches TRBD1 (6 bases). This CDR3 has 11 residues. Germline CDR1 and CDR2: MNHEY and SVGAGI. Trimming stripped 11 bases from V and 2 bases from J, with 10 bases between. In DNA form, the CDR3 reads TGTGCCGTGCAGGGGCCCTACGAGCAGTACTTC. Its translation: CAVQGPYEQYF.

The CDR3 DNA sequence: TGTGCCAGCAGTGAGATAGGGGGCGCTGAGCAGTTCTTC. Its protein is CASSEIGGAEQFF. The rearrangement joins TRBV6-4 to TRBJ2-1; 7 bases agree with TRBD1. CDR1 is MRHNA, CDR2 SNTAGT, per germline. With 3 bases clipped from V and 9 bases from J, the junction kept 5 bases outside the gene matches. CDR3 length: 13 residues.